This entry features one T cell receptor (beta chain) sequence. This specimen comes from a study of OX40 agonist ivuxolimab in advanced cancers. The protocol was immunoSEQ multiplex PCR, while the TCRdb copy is restricted to in-frame clones and leaves out a portion. Of tens of thousands of clones listed, about 91% were seen once; the top ten hold 15% to 20%. The germline CDR1 and CDR2 sequences are MNHEY and SMNVEV (reference sequence). The V end lost 8 bases, the J end lost 4 bases, and 12 bases lay between the germline ends. The CDR3 totals 13 residues. This TCR was recovered from an adult with an advanced solid tumor such as melanoma, head and neck, liver or kidney cancer. The chain employs TRBV27 and TRBJ2-1; D unresolved. The sequences come from CD4+ or CD8+ T cells sorted from blood, collected in a trial of the OX40 agonist ivuxolimab. CDR3 protein: CASYTLGYNEQFF. For the CDR3, the DNA is TGTGCCAGCTACACCTTAGGATACAATGAGCAGTTCTTC.